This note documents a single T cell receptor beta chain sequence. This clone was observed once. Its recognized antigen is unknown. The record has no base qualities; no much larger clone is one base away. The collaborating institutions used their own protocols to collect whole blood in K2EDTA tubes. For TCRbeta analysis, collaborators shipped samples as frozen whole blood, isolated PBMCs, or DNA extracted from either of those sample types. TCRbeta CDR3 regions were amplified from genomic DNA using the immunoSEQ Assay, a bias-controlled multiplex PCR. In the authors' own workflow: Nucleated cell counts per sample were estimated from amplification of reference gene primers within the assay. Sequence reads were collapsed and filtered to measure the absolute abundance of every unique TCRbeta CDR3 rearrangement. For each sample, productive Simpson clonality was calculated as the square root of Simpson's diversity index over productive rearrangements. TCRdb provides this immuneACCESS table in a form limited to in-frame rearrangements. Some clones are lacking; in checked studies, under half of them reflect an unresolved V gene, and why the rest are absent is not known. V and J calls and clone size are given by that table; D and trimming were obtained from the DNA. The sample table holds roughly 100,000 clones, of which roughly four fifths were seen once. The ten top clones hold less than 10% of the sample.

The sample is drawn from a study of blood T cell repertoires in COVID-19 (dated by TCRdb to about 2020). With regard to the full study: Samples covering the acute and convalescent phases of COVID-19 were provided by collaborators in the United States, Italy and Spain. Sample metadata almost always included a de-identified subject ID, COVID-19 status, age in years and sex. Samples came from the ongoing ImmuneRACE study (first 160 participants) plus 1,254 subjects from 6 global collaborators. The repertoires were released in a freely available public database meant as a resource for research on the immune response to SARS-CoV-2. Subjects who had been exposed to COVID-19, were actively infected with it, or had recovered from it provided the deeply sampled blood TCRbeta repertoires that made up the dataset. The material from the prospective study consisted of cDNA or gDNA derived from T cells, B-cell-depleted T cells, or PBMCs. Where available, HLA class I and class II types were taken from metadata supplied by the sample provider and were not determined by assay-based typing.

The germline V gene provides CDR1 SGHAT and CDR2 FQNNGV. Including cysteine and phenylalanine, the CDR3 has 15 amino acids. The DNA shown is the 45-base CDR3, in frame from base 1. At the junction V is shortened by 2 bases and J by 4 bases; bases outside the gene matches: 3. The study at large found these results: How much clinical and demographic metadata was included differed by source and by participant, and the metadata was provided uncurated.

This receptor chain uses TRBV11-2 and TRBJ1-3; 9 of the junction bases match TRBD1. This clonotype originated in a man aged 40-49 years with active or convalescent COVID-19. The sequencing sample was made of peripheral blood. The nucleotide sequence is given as TGTGCCAGCAGCTTAACAGGGGGCGGAGGAAACACCATATATTTT. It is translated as CASSLTGGGGNTIYF.